The 18 T cell receptor beta chains listed next were all sequenced from one sample in a study of blood T cell repertoires in COVID-19. TCRdb's table, derived via immunoSEQ multiplex PCR, lists solely in-frame clones and lacks some. The data contain about 230,000 clones, 84% of them seen just once; the ten biggest clones take up about 2%. The sequenced sample was peripheral blood. These receptors were taken from a man aged 40-49 years who had recovered from COVID-19.

This chain connects TRBV7-8 to TRBJ2-3; 13 bases line up with TRBD2. The trim removed 3 bases at V and 1 base at J, leaving 1 base unmatched. Germline CDR1 reads SGHVS; CDR2 reads FQNEAQ. This CDR3 is 16 amino acids long. The CDR3 DNA reads as TGTGCCAGCAGCTTTGGACTAGCGGGAGGCACAGATACGCAGTATTTT. Protein: CASSFGLAGGTDTQYF.

Worth noting for this clone: Other DNA sequences in the sample encode the same CDR3. The chain is built from TRBV3-1 (or the pseudogene TRBV3-2) and TRBJ2-7; 7 bases align to TRBD2. CDR1 and CDR2 (germline): LGHDT, YNNKEL (reference sequence). The trim removed 3 bases at V and 0 bases at J, leaving 2 bases unmatched. CDR3 length equals 14 residues. CDR3 DNA: TGTGCCAGCAGCCAGTCGGGGGGCTCCTACGAGCAGTACTTC. This gives the protein CASSQSGGSYEQYF.

CDR3 loop: CASSQDGAGGTYNEQFF. The CDR3 DNA reads as TGCGCCAGCAGCCAAGATGGGGCAGGGGGCACTTACAATGAGCAGTTCTTC. This chain connects TRBV4-3 to TRBJ2-1, with 8 bases identical to TRBD1. This CDR3 has 17 residues. The junction had 8 bases not matched to a gene; V was cut back by 0 bases and J by 4 bases. Germline CDR1 LGHNA, CDR2 YSLEER.

The chain employs TRBV7-9 and TRBJ2-5; D is possibly TRBD2 (5 bases). V was clipped by 4 bases and J by 5 bases, with 17 bases between them. The CDR3 has 15 amino acids. Germline assignment: CDR1 SEHNR and CDR2 FQNEAQ (reference sequence). In DNA form, the CDR3 reads TGTGCCAGCAGCTCCCGGCCCCGTCCGGGGGAGACCCAGTACTTC. This codes for CASSSRPRPGETQYF.

Here the CDR3 DNA reads TGTGCCATCGCTGAGGGGGCAGACACTGAAGCTTTCTTT. It specifies CAIAEGADTEAFF. V is TRBV10-3 and J is TRBJ1-1, with 7 nucleotides matching TRBD1. Germline assignment: CDR1 ENHRY and CDR2 SYGVKD. With V trimmed by 8 bases and J by 3 bases, 6 bases remained unmatched. The CDR3 is 13 amino acids.

The V and J genes are TRBV6-2 or TRBV6-3 and TRBJ1-4; D is perhaps TRBD1 (5 bases). This CDR3 comprises 15 residues. Between the trimmed V and J ends, which lost 0 bases and 6 bases, there was a span of 11 bases. The germline CDR1 and CDR2 sequences are MNHEY and SVGEGT. The CDR3 loop is CASSYSGSRDEKLFF. The CDR3 DNA reads TGTGCCAGCAGTTACTCTGGTTCCAGGGATGAAAAACTGTTTTTT.

A single count supports this clone. The chain recombines TRBV18 with TRBJ2-7; 9 bases fit TRBD1. The CDR3 has 15 amino acids. Per germline, CDR1 KGHSH and CDR2 LQKENI. Unmatched junction bases numbered 12, after V lost 6 bases and J lost 6 bases. The CDR3 region has the DNA TGTGCCAGCTCCCCCCGGGCACAGGGGGCGTCCGAGCAGTACTTC. Translated: CASSPRAQGASEQYF.

This sequence joins TRBV14 and TRBJ2-2, with D unclear. Germline V gene lookup returns CDR1 SGHDN and CDR2 FVKESK. Trimming took 1 base from V and 4 from J, leaving 10 bases between them. This CDR3 comprises 15 residues. The CDR3 reads CASSQVSGFTGELFF. In DNA form, the CDR3 reads TGTGCCAGCAGCCAAGTATCGGGTTTCACCGGGGAGCTGTTTTTT.

V usage is TRBV6-2 or TRBV6-3 and J usage is TRBJ1-5; possibly TRBD1 for D (5 bases). V dropped 4 bases and J dropped 6 bases, with 10 bases sitting between them. Looked up from germline, CDR1 is MNHEY and CDR2 is SVGEGT. CDR3 length: 13 amino acids. CDR3 in DNA: TGTGCCAGCAGTTCAGCAGGGATTCAGCCCCAGCATTTT. This sequence encodes CASSSAGIQPQHF.

The chain carries TRBV30 and TRBJ1-1, with no clear D. CDR1 and CDR2 (germline): GTSNPN, SVGIG (reference sequence). The V end lost 0 bases, the J end lost 3 bases, and 8 bases lay between the germline ends. This CDR3 spans 13 amino acids. The CDR3 nucleotides are TGTGCCTGGAGTGTACAGTCGGACACTGAAGCTTTCTTT. Protein product: CAWSVQSDTEAFF.

This chain uses TRBV7-2 with TRBJ1-4; 7 nucleotides agree with TRBD1. Germline V gene lookup returns CDR1 SGHTA and CDR2 FQGNSA. V gave up 5 bases and J gave up 8 bases; unmatched junction bases: 14. This CDR3 is built from 16 residues. CDR3 bases: TGTGCCAGCAGCCCACACCTACAGGGGTACGTCGAAAAACTGTTTTTT. It codes for CASSPHLQGYVEKLFF.

The V and J genes are TRBV5-6 and TRBJ1-2, with a possible D match to TRBD1 (6 bases). The CDR3 contains 14 residues. The germline gives CDR1 SGHDT, CDR2 YYEEEE. V was pared by 3 bases and J by 4 bases, with 13 bases between. CDR3 sequence reads: CASSSLTGSYGYTF. In nucleotides, the CDR3 is TGTGCCAGCAGCTCTTTGACAGGCAGCTATGGCTACACCTTC.

This chain uses TRBV5-3 with TRBJ2-1, with a possible D match to TRBD1 (5 bases). TRBV5-3 is flagged as an ORF with uncertain function. There are 14 residues in the CDR3. The germline V and J ends were trimmed by 10 bases and 3 bases, with 17 bases remaining between them. The CDR3 coding sequence is TGTGCCCCCCATTGCGGCAGGGTCTACAATGAGCAGTTCTTC. Its protein is CAPHCGRVYNEQFF.

The chain is built from TRBV5-1 and TRBJ2-1; 10 positions match TRBD1. The germline V gene encodes CDR1 SGHRS and CDR2 YFSETQ. The trim removed 4 bases at V and 5 bases at J, leaving 6 bases unmatched. The CDR3 spans 15 residues. Written as DNA, the CDR3 is TGCGCCAGCAGCCCCGGGACAGGGGTCAACAATGAGCAGTTCTTC. Translation gives CASSPGTGVNNEQFF.

This clone has more than one count but fewer than ten. The rearrangement uses TRBV4-3 and TRBJ1-1; 8 positions agree with TRBD1. Trimming removed 2 bases from V and 11 bases from J; junction bases left unmatched: 7. The germline V gene encodes CDR1 LGHNA and CDR2 YSLEER. The CDR3 covers 13 residues. Here the CDR3 DNA reads TGCGCCAGCAGCCAACGGCAGGGGGCAAGGGCTTTCTTT. This codes for CASSQRQGARAFF.

The J gene is TRBJ1-3, the V gene TRBV5-6; unclear D gene. Trimming took off 4 bases at V and 4 bases at J, with 15 bases between the two ends. Germline V gives CDR1 SGHDT, CDR2 YYEEEE. CDR3 size: 15 residues. The CDR3 here is CASSPAPGAGNTIYF. CDR3 DNA sequence: TGTGCCAGCAGCCCGGCCCCGGGTGCGGGAAACACCATATATTTT.

V usage is TRBV5-1 and J usage is TRBJ2-7; TRBD2 matches at 12 bases. Per germline, CDR1 SGHRS and CDR2 YFSETQ. J lost 0 bases, V lost 1 base, and 11 bases had no gene match. The CDR3 runs 19 residues. The CDR3 nucleotides read TGCGCCAGCAGCTTGTCTACTAGCGGGAGGACTACTCACTCCTACGAGCAGTACTTC. Its translation: CASSLSTSGRTTHSYEQYF.

This clone was detected only once. The V call is TRBV5-1, the J call TRBJ1-4, with 8 nucleotides matching TRBD1. Germline V gene lookup returns CDR1 SGHRS and CDR2 YFSETQ. The CDR3 sequence is 15 residues long. V gave up 0 bases and J gave up 8 bases; unmatched junction bases: 6. CDR3 nucleotide sequence: TGCGCCAGCAGCTTGGACCAGGGGGCGGGGGAAAAACTGTTTTTT. The encoded protein is CASSLDQGAGEKLFF.